The following is a TCR beta chain sequence with its context. Germline V gives CDR1 SGDLS, CDR2 YYNGEE. Germline trimming cut 3 bases from V and 4 bases from J; bases unmatched to any gene: 6. This CDR3 has 15 residues. This sample stems from a study of T cells after yellow fever vaccination. TCR cDNA was made by 5'RACE template switching, adding a universal primer site and UMIs. From the 5' RACE reads, TCRdb called clonotypes with MiXCR, one entry per CDR3 protein. Among 250,000 to 400,000 distinct CDR3 sequences listed, 4.1% were seen once. The clonotype originates from a man aged 18 to 29 who received the YFV17D yellow fever vaccine. The chain combines TRBV9 with TRBJ1-1; 10 bases align to TRBD1. Sequencing was performed on PBMCs, taken 5 days after the yellow fever booster vaccination. The CDR3 bases are TGTGCCAGCAGCGGGAGACAGGGGGCGATCACTGAAGCTTTCTTT. Its translation: CASSGRQGAITEAFF.